This TCR beta chain was sequenced in a study of shared clonotypes between healthy human individuals. Study-wide context: Each donor contributed plates that comprised three CD4 naive, three CD4 memory, two CD8 naive and one CD8 memory.

In this sample, this clone turned up many times. V was trimmed by 7 bases and J by 3 bases, leaving 9 bases between them. The V gene's germline CDR1 is SGHTA and CDR2 FQGNSA. This CDR3 has 12 residues. Profiled with immunoSEQ multiplex PCR; TCRdb holds only in-frame clones, not every one. The sample holds about a million clones, about 75% seen once. The donor population consisted of healthy HIV-negative adults with no recent acute infections or vaccinations. CD4+ cells were split into CD45RA+ naive and CD45RA-negative memory subsets. Sequencing used memory CD4+ T cells sorted from blood. Subset: CD45RA-negative fraction. The chain links TRBV7-2 to TRBJ1-1; D gene unclear. The origin of this receptor is a man aged 18 to 29 in good health. CDR3 nucleotides: TGTGCCAGCAACATACGGGACACTGAAGCTTTCTTT. Residues: CASNIRDTEAFF.